This TCR beta chain originates from a study of OX40 agonist ivuxolimab in advanced cancers. The protocol was immunoSEQ multiplex PCR, while the TCRdb copy is restricted to in-frame clones and leaves out a portion. Counted here are about 48,000 clones, around nine tenths occurring once; the ten biggest clones make up roughly 6.2%. Germline lookup yields CDR1 SGHDT and CDR2 YYEEEE. The CDR3 runs 15 residues. V was clipped by 0 bases and J by 2 bases, with 9 bases between them. The material sequenced was CD4+ or CD8+ T cells sorted from blood, taken in a trial of the OX40 agonist ivuxolimab. The sequence was obtained from an adult with an advanced solid tumor such as melanoma, head and neck, liver or kidney cancer. The genes are TRBV5-6 and TRBJ1-5; no clear D gene. The CDR3 DNA sequence: TGTGCCAGCAGCTTGGGGAGGGCAGGCAATCAGCCCCAGCATTTT. This codes for CASSLGRAGNQPQHF.